The T cell receptor beta chain described here comes from a study of cytomegalovirus exposure and HLA in healthy donors. About the research overall: As an earlier analysis found, about 179 million T cells yielded 95 million to 130 million unique TCR beta sequences. Across a few hundred genotyped donors, 81% landed in the Caucasian-associated ancestry cluster.

About this clone itself: What it binds is unknown.

With 60 Vbeta and 13 Jbeta primers, the PCR was carried out. Sequencing used immunoSEQ multiplex PCR; TCRdb keeps in-frame clones, though not all of them. The sample lists tens of thousands of clones, approximately 72% occurring once. Overall study results and limits: Researchers counted around 160 TCR beta chains as cytomegalovirus-associated.

This clonotype was sampled from a man between 45 and 60 years old in good health and CMV-seropositive. The sequencing input was PBMCs.

CDR3 nucleotides: TGTGCCAGCGGGTACGGACACTTGCCCCAGCATTTT. It encodes CASGYGHLPQHF. The rearrangement uses TRBV6-1 and TRBJ1-5, with D possibly being TRBD1 (5 bases). Trimming left V 8 bases short and J 9 bases short, with 14 bases between. In germline, CDR1 is MNHNS, CDR2 SASEGT. This CDR3 spans 12 amino acids.